Following are 23 T cell receptor beta chains from one sample sequenced in a study of CD8 T cells in ankylosing spondylitis. Via MiXCR, TCRdb re-called the 5' RACE reads, giving one row per CDR3 protein. There are roughly 220,000 distinct CDR3 sequences in the sample; more than 9% occur only once, and about 19% lies in the top ten. Material for sequencing was blood, either unsorted or a sorted T cell fraction (not recorded which). These receptor sequences come from a male donor with ankylosing spondylitis or in good health (not recorded which).

This clonotype appeared a few times. The chain employs TRBV7-9 and TRBJ1-1; D is undetermined. The germline V gene encodes CDR1 SEHNR and CDR2 FQNEAQ (reference sequence). The CDR3 contains 12 residues. Trimming cost V 5 bases and J 8 bases, with 12 bases left between them. The CDR3 DNA reads TGTGCCAGCAGCCTCCAGTCGCTAGAAGCTTTCTTT. This gives the protein CASSLQSLEAFF.

This clonotype was seen ten or more times. The rearrangement joins TRBV5-8 to TRBJ1-5, with 8 bases that match TRBD1. The CDR3 is 15 residues long. V was pared by 0 bases and J by 3 bases, with 2 bases of the junction left unmatched. Germline CDR1 and CDR2: SGHTS and YDEGEE. The CDR3 spells CASSLGTGINQPQHF. DNA of the CDR3: TGTGCCAGCAGCTTGGGGACAGGGATCAATCAGCCCCAGCATTTT.

This clonotype was detected a few times. The chain links TRBV5-1 to TRBJ1-2; perhaps TRBD1 as D (6 bases). V lost 2 bases to trimming and J lost 8 bases, with 19 bases between them. CDR1 and CDR2 (germline): SGHRS, YFSETQ. This CDR3 comprises 15 residues. The CDR3 loop is CASSLQTGGMEGYTF. CDR3 coding DNA: TGCGCCAGCAGCTTACAGACAGGCGGCATGGAGGGCTACACCTTC.

This clonotype was picked up many times. The CDR3 bases are TGTGCCAGCAGTTTTCAAAGCGGGGGTAAGACCCAGTACTTC. Encoded protein: CASSFQSGGKTQYF. This chain uses TRBV12-3 or TRBV12-4 with TRBJ2-5; TRBD2 agrees at 8 bases. The V segment lost 3 bases and the J segment 6 bases; nucleotides outside the gene matches: 6. The length of the CDR3 is 14 residues.

The sample holds many counts of this clonotype. This chain uses TRBV28 with TRBJ2-3; a possible D gene is TRBD1 (6 bases). V lost 3 bases and J 2 bases, leaving 12 bases between the germline ends. The CDR3 covers 15 residues. CDR1 is MDHEN and CDR2 is SYDVKM in the germline V gene. The CDR3 region has the DNA TGTGCCAGCAGTTTTGCGACAGGAGACACAGATACGCAGTATTTT. This sequence encodes CASSFATGDTDTQYF.

This clonotype was detected many times. V gene TRBV12-3 or TRBV12-4 combines with J gene TRBJ2-4; 7 bases line up with TRBD1. The trim removed 5 bases at V and 3 bases at J, leaving 7 bases unmatched. CDR3 length: 15 residues. The CDR3 protein is CASSLYTGDKNIQYF. CDR3 nucleotide sequence: TGTGCCAGCAGTCTCTACACAGGGGACAAAAACATTCAGTACTTC.

The chain carries TRBV5-1 and TRBJ2-3; 12 bases map to TRBD2. The CDR3 is 16 amino acids. J was trimmed by 4 bases and V by 4 bases; bases with no gene match: 7. Per germline, CDR1 SGHRS and CDR2 YFSETQ. The DNA for the CDR3 is TGCGCCAGCAGCCTAAATCTAGCGGGGGGGTCAGATACGCAGTATTTT. Amino acids: CASSLNLAGGSDTQYF.

This clonotype has just a few counts. The rearrangement uses TRBV24-1 and TRBJ2-3; 11 bases are a match to TRBD2. Germline V gene lookup returns CDR1 KGHDR and CDR2 SFDVKD. The CDR3 runs 15 residues. The junction had 6 bases not matched to a gene; V was cut back by 6 bases and J by 5 bases. The chain's CDR3 is CATSHSGGGEDTQYF. Here the CDR3 DNA reads TGTGCCACCAGTCATAGCGGGGGGGGAGAAGATACGCAGTATTTT.

There are many counts of this clonotype. The genes are TRBV7-6 and TRBJ2-7; D is uncertain. The V gene lost 1 base and the J gene lost 0 bases, with 10 bases spanning the gap. The CDR3 runs to 15 residues. Germline loops: CDR1 SGHVS, CDR2 FNYEAQ. The CDR3 nucleotides read TGTGCCAGCAGCTTAGGCCCGGGTCCCTCCTACGAGCAGTACTTC. Its translation is CASSLGPGPSYEQYF.

This clonotype was recorded at least ten times. V is TRBV7-3 and J is TRBJ1-2; D gene ambiguous. CDR1 is SGHTA and CDR2 is FQGTGA in the germline V gene. CDR3 length: 13 residues. The ends were cut back, 1 base at V and 8 bases at J, with 11 bases in the middle. CDR3 DNA: TGTGCCAGCAGCTTAAGGCGCGGTGAAGGCTACACCTTC. Translated, it gives CASSLRRGEGYTF.

As for this clonotype: A much larger clone differs by one base, so this may be a read error. CDR3 DNA sequence: TGTGCCAGCAGTGTAGATACGCAGTATTTT. Its protein is CASSVDTQYF. The chain carries TRBV2 and TRBJ2-3; D remains ambiguous. The CDR3 is 10 amino acids. V dropped 4 bases and J dropped 5 bases, with 1 base sitting between them. CDR1 is SNHLY, CDR2 FYNNEI, per germline.

With regard to this clonotype: A read error may explain this, as a much larger clone is one base away. This chain connects TRBV12-3 or TRBV12-4 to TRBJ1-2; a possible D gene is TRBD1 (5 bases). The CDR3 runs to 13 residues. The CDR3 region has the DNA TGTGCCAGCAGTTTACCCCCGGGGGATGGCGACACCTTC. Its protein product is CASSLPPGDGDTF.

This clonotype was seen repeatedly, ten times or more. V usage is TRBV12-3 or TRBV12-4 and J usage is TRBJ2-7, with TRBD1 as a possible D gene (5 bases). With 3 bases removed from V and 2 bases from J, the gap between germline ends came to 11 bases. This CDR3 region has 14 residues. The CDR3 protein is CASSFEQGPYEQYF. CDR3 DNA: TGTGCCAGCAGTTTTGAGCAGGGCCCCTACGAGCAGTACTTC.

V usage is TRBV7-2 and J usage is TRBJ2-5; D gene ambiguous. The CDR3 extends over 13 amino acids. Germline V gene data show CDR1 as SGHTA and CDR2 as FQGNSA. The ends were cut back, 5 bases at V and 5 bases at J, with 12 bases in the middle. CDR3 sequence (DNA): TGTGCCAGCAGCCCAGATCGTGGGGAGACCCAGTACTTC. It encodes CASSPDRGETQYF.

On this clonotype itself: A read error may produce the germline difference seen at one junction end. This chain uses TRBV5-1 with TRBJ2-5; D tentatively reads TRBD1 or TRBD2 (5 bases each). The CDR3 spans 15 residues. From germline, CDR1 is SGHRS and CDR2 YFSETQ. The chain's CDR3 is CASSLEGTVSETQHF. The CDR3 DNA follows: TGCGCCAGCAGCTTGGAGGGGACCGTCAGTGAGACCCAGCACTTC. Full variable domain (rest looked up from reference TRBV5-1 and TRBJ2-5): KAGVTQTPRYLIKTRGQQVTLSCSPISGHRSVSWYQQTPGQGLQFLFEYFSETQRNKGNFPGRFSGRQFSNSRSEMNVSTLELGDSALYLCASSLEGTVSETQHFGPGTRLLVL.

This clonotype was recorded a few times. The CDR3 protein is CASSVTGTNEQFF. CDR3 sequence (DNA): TGCGCCAGCAGCGTCACCGGGACCAATGAGCAGTTCTTC. The V call is TRBV5-1, the J call TRBJ2-1; D is tentatively TRBD1 or TRBD2 (5 bases each). Trimming shortened V by 4 bases and J by 6 bases, and 11 bases separated the two germline ends. The length of the CDR3 is 13 residues. Germline V lookup: CDR1 SGHRS, CDR2 YFSETQ.

In its sample, this clonotype was seen once. This could be a read error, since a much larger clone is one nucleotide away. This sequence joins TRBV27 and TRBJ2-3, with a weak D call TRBD1 (5 bases). Per germline, CDR1 MNHEY and CDR2 SMNVEV (reference sequence). This CDR3 has 17 residues. The CDR3 DNA reads TGTACCAGCAGTTTGCAGGGTTCCCGATCTAGCACAGATACGCAGTATTTT. It is translated as CTSSLQGSRSSTDTQYF.

This clonotype appeared many times. This chain joins TRBV3-1 and TRBJ1-5; D is uncertain. V was shortened by 0 bases and J by 5 bases, with 8 bases between the two germline ends. CDR3 length equals 14 residues. Germline loops: CDR1 LGHDT, CDR2 YNNKEL (reference sequence). The DNA for the CDR3 is TGTGCCAGCAGCCAAGATGCCACTTATCAGCCCCAGCATTTT. It specifies CASSQDATYQPQHF. The full variable domain, completed using reference TRBV3-1 and TRBJ1-5, is DTAVSQTPKYLVTQMGNDKSIKCEQNLGHDTMYWYKQDSKKFLKIMFSYNNKELIINETVPNRFSPKSPDKAHLNLHINSLELGDSAVYFCASSQDATYQPQHFGDGTRLSIL.

Turning to this clonotype: This sequence may be a read error, since a much larger clone differs from it by one base. V is TRBV29-1 and J is TRBJ2-3; D not resolved. The CDR3 runs 13 residues. V was clipped by 7 bases and J by 2 bases, with 13 bases between them. The germline gives CDR1 SQVTM, CDR2 ANQGSEA. This CDR3 is CSAQGTATDTQYF. The DNA of the CDR3 is TGCAGCGCCCAAGGAACAGCCACAGATACGCAGTATTTT.

This clonotype was recorded a few times. The rearrangement joins TRBV9 to TRBJ2-3, with unresolved D. Trimming stripped 0 bases from V and 0 bases from J, with 14 bases between. Germline assignment: CDR1 SGDLS and CDR2 YYNGEE. The CDR3 runs 17 residues. For the CDR3, the DNA is TGTGCCAGCAGCGTAGGTGTAATGGGCGGAAGCACAGATACGCAGTATTTT. This translates into CASSVGVMGGSTDTQYF.

The V call is TRBV11-2, the J call TRBJ2-3, with D uncertain. CDR1 and CDR2 (germline): SGHAT, FQNNGV. The CDR3 extends over 14 amino acids. V lost 7 bases, J lost 4 bases, and 15 bases lay in between. The CDR3 here is CASTLNRPSDTQYF. In DNA form, the CDR3 reads TGTGCCAGCACTCTGAACAGACCATCAGATACGCAGTATTTT.

The J gene is TRBJ2-3, the V gene TRBV6-4; 11 bases match TRBD2. J was trimmed by 2 bases and V by 8 bases; bases with no gene match: 6. Germline lookup yields CDR1 MRHNA and CDR2 SNTAGT. The CDR3 contains 15 residues. DNA of the CDR3: TGTGCCAGCCAAGCACTAGCGGGGGACACAGATACGCAGTATTTT. Residues: CASQALAGDTDTQYF.

J is TRBJ2-5 and V is TRBV9, with 14 bases aligning to TRBD2. The CDR3 sequence is 17 residues long. The ends lost 3 bases at V and 1 base at J; junction bases unmatched: 5. Germline V gene lookup returns CDR1 SGDLS and CDR2 YYNGEE. CDR3 residues: CASSAGLAGAIQETQYF. DNA of the CDR3: TGTGCCAGCAGCGCGGGACTAGCGGGGGCAATCCAAGAGACCCAGTACTTC. Complete variable domain (other parts from reference TRBV9 and TRBJ2-5): DSGVTQTPKHLITATGQRVTLRCSPRSGDLSVYWYQQSLDQGLQFLIQYYNGEERAKGNILERFSAQQFPDLHSELNLSSLELGDSALYFCASSAGLAGAIQETQYFGPGTRLLVL.